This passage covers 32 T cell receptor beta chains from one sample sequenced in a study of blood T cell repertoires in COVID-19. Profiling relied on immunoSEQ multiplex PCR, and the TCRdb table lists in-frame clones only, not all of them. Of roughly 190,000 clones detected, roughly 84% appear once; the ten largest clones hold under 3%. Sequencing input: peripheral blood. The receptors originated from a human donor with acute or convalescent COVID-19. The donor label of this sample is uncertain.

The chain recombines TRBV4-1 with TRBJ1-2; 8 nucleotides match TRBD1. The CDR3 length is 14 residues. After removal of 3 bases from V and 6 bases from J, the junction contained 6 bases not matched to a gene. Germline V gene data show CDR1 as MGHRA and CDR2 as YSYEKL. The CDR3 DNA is TGCGCCAGCAGCCAGGTCGGACAGGGTGATGGCTACACCTTC. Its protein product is CASSQVGQGDGYTF.

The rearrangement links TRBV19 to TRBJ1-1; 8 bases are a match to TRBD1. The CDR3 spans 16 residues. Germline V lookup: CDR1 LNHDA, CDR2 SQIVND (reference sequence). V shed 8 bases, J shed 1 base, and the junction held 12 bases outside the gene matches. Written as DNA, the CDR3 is TGTGCCAGTTTCAGTTTTCTGGACAGGGCGAACACTGAAGCTTTCTTT. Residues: CASFSFLDRANTEAFF.

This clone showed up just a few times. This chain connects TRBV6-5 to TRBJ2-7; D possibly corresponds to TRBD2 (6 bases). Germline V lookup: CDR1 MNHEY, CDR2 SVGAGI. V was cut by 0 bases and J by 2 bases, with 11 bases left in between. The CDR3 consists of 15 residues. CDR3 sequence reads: CASSYSGGEAYEQYF. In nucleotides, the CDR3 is TGTGCCAGCAGTTACTCCGGCGGGGAGGCCTACGAGCAGTACTTC.

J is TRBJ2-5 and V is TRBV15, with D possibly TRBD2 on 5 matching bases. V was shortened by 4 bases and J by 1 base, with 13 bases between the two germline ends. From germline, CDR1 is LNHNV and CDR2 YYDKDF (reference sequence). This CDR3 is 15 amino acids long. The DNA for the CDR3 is TGTGCCACCAGCAACTCACCGGACTCCCAAGAGACCCAGTACTTC. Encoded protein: CATSNSPDSQETQYF.

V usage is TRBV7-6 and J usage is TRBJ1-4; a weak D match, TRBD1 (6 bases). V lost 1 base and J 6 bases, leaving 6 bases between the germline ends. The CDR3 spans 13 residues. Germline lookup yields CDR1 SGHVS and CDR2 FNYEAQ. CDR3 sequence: CASSLGTDEKLFF. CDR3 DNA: TGTGCCAGCAGCTTAGGGACAGATGAAAAACTGTTTTTT.

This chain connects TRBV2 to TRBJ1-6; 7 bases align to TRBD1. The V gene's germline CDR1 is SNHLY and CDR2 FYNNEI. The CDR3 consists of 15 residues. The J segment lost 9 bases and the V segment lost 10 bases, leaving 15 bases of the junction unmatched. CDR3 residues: CATNRAGGNISPLHF. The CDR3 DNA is TGTGCCACAAATAGGGCAGGGGGTAACATTTCACCCCTCCACTTT. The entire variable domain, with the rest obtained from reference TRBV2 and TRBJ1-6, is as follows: EPEVTQTPSHQVTQMGQEVILRCVPISNHLYFYWYRQILGQKVEFLVSFYNNEISEKSEIFDDQFSVERPDGSNFTLKIRSTKLEDSAMYFCATNRAGGNISPLHFGNGTRLTVT.

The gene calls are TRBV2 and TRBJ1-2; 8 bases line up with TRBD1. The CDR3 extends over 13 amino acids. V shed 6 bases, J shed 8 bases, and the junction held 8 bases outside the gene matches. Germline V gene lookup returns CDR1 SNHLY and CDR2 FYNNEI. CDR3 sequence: CASRVDRVIGYTF. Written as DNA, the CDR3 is TGTGCCAGCAGGGTGGACAGGGTAATAGGCTACACCTTC.

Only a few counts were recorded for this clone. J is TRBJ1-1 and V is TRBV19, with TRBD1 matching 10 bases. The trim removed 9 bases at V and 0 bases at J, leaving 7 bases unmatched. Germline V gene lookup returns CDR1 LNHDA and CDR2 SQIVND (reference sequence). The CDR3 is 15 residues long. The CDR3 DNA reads TGTGCCAGATCCGACAGGGGGCGGTTGAACACTGAAGCTTTCTTT. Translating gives CARSDRGRLNTEAFF.

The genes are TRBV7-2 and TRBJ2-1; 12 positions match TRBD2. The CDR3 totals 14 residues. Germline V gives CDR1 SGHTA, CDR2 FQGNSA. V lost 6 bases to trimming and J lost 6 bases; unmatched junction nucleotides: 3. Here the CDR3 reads CASRSSGRANEQFF. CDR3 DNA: TGTGCCAGCAGATCTAGCGGGAGGGCCAATGAGCAGTTCTTC. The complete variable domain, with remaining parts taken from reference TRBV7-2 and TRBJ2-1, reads GAGVSQSPSNKVTEKGKDVELRCDPISGHTALYWYRQSLGQGLEFLIYFQGNSAPDKSGLPSDRFSAERTGGSVSTLTIQRTQQEDSAVYLCASRSSGRANEQFFGPGTRLTVL.

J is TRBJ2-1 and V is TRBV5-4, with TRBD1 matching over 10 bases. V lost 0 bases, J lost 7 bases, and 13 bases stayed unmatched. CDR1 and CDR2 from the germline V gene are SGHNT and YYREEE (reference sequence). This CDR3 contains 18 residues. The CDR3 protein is CASSLGQGARRGLNEQFF. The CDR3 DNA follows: TGTGCCAGCAGCTTGGGACAGGGGGCGCGAAGGGGTTTGAATGAGCAGTTCTTC. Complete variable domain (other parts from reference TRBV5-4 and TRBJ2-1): ETGVTQSPTHLIKTRGQQVTLRCSSQSGHNTVSWYQQALGQGPQFIFQYYREEENGRGNFPPRFSGLQFPNYSSELNVNALELDDSALYLCASSLGQGARRGLNEQFFGPGTRLTVL.

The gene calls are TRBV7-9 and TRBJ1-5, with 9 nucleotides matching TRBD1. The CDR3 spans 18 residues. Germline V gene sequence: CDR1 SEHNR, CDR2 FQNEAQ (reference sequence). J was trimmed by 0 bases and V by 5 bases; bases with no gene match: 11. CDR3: CASSERDRERDSNQPQHF. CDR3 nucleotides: TGTGCCAGCAGCGAACGGGACAGGGAACGGGATAGCAATCAGCCCCAGCATTTT.

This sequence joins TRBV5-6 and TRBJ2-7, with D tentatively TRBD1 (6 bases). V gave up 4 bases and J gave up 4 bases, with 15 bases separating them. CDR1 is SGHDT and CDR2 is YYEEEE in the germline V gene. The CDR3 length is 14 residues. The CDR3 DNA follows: TGTGCCAGCAGCGCTCTTTCACAGGGTTACGAGCAGTACTTC. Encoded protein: CASSALSQGYEQYF. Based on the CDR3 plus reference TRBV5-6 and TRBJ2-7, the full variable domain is DAGVTQSPTHLIKTRGQQVTLRCSPKSGHDTVSWYQQALGQGPQFIFQYYEEEERQRGNFPDRFSGHQFPNYSSELNVNALLLGDSALYLCASSALSQGYEQYFGPGTRLTVT.

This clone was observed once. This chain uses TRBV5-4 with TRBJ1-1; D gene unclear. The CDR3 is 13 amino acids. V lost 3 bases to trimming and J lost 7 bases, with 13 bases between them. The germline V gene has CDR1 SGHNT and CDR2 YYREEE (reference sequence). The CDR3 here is CASSWRLDGEAFF. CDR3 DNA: TGTGCCAGCAGCTGGAGGCTCGACGGTGAAGCTTTCTTT.

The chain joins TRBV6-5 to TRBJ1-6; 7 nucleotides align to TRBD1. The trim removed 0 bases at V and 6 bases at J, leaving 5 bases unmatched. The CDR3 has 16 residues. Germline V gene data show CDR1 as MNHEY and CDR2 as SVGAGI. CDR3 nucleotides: TGTGCCAGCAGTTACTCCGGGACAGCTTTTAATTCACCCCTCCACTTT. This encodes CASSYSGTAFNSPLHF.

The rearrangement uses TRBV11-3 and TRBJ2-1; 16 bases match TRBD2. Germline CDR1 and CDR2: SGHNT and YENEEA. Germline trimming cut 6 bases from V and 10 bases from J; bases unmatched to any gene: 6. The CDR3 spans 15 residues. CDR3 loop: CASSRGLAGGPEQFF. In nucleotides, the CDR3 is TGTGCCAGCAGTCGGGGACTAGCGGGAGGGCCCGAGCAGTTCTTC.

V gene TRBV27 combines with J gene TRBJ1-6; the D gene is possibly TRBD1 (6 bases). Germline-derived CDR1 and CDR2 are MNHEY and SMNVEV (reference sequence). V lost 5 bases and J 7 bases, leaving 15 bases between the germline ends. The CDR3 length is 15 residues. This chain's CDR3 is CASSNRASGNSPLHF. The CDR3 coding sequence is TGTGCCAGCAGTAACAGGGCTTCAGGCAATTCACCCCTCCACTTT.

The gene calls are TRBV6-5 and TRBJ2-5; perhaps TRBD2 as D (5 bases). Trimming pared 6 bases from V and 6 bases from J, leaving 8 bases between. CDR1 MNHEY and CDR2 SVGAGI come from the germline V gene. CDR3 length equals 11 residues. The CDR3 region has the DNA TGTGCCAGCAGCCTAGCAAAGACCCAGTACTTC. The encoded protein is CASSLAKTQYF.

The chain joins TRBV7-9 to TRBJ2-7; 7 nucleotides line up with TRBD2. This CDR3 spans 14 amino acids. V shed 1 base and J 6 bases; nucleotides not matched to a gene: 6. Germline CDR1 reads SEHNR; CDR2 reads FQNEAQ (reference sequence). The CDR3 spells CASSLGAGDREQYF. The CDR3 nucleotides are TGTGCCAGCAGCTTAGGGGCGGGGGATCGCGAGCAGTACTTC.

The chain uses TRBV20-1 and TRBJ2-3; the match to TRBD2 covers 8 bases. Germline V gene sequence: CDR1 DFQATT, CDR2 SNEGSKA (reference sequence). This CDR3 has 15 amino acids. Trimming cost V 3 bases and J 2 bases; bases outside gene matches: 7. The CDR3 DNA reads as TGCAGTGCTAGTTATATAGCGGGGAACACAGATACGCAGTATTTT. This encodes CSASYIAGNTDTQYF.

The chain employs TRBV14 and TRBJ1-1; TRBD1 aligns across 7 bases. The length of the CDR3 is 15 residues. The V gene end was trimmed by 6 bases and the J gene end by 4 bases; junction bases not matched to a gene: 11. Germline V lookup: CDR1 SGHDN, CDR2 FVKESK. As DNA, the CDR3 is TGTGCCAGCAGTTTTTTTACAGGGGTGGGCACTGAAGCTTTCTTT. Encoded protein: CASSFFTGVGTEAFF.

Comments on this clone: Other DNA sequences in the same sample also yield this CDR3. The CDR3 DNA follows: TGTGCCAGCAGCCCCCGGACTAGCGGAACCTACGAGCAGTACTTC. Protein sequence: CASSPRTSGTYEQYF. The chain employs TRBV7-2 and TRBJ2-7, with TRBD2 identical over 10 bases. CDR3 length: 15 amino acids. The ends lost 5 bases at V and 2 bases at J; junction bases unmatched: 6. Germline V gene lookup returns CDR1 SGHTA and CDR2 FQGNSA.

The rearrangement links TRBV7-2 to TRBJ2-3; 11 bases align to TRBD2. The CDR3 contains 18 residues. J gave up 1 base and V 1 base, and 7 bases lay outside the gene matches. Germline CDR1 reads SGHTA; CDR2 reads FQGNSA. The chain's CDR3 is CASSLVLAGEGGTDTQYF. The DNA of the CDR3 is TGTGCCAGCAGCTTAGTACTAGCGGGAGAGGGGGGCACAGATACGCAGTATTTT. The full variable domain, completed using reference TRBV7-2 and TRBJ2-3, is GAGVSQSPSNKVTEKGKDVELRCDPISGHTALYWYRQSLGQGLEFLIYFQGNSAPDKSGLPSDRFSAERTGGSVSTLTIQRTQQEDSAVYLCASSLVLAGEGGTDTQYFGPGTRLTVL.

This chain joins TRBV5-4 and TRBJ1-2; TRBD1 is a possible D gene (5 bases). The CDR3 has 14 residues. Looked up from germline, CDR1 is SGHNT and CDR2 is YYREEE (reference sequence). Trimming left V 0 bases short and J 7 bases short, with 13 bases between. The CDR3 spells CASSLVQESSGYTF. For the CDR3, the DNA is TGTGCCAGCAGCTTGGTACAGGAAAGCAGTGGCTACACCTTC.

CDR3 in amino acids: CASSPARGDQPQHF. The CDR3 nucleotides read TGTGCCAGCTCCCCTGCCAGGGGGGACCAGCCCCAGCATTTT. This rearrangement joins TRBV18 to TRBJ1-5; 7 bases line up with TRBD1. Trimming at V came to 6 bases and at J to 7 bases, leaving 9 bases not matched to a gene. The V gene's germline CDR1 is KGHSH and CDR2 LQKENI. This CDR3 is built from 14 residues. The whole variable domain, remainder taken from reference TRBV18 and TRBJ1-5, is NAGVMQNPRHLVRRRGQEARLRCSPMKGHSHVYWYRQLPEEGLKFMVYLQKENIIDESGMPKERFSAEFPKEGPSILRIQQVVRGDSAAYFCASSPARGDQPQHFGDGTRLSIL.

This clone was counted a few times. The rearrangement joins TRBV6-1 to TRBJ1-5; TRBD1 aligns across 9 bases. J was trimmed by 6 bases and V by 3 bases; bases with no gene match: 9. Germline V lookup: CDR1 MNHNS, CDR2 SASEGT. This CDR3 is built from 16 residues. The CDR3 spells CASSEVGQGMGQPQHF. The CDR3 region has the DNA TGTGCCAGCAGTGAGGTGGGACAGGGAATGGGTCAGCCCCAGCATTTT.

The CDR3 DNA reads TGCGCCAGCAGTCCGCCGGGACAGGGGCCCAATAATTCACCCCTCCACTTT. Encoded protein: CASSPPGQGPNNSPLHF. The genes are TRBV23-1 and TRBJ1-6, with 10 bases matching TRBD1. TRBV23-1 is an open reading frame whose function is uncertain. The length of the CDR3 is 17 residues. The V and J ends lost 4 bases and 5 bases, in that order; junction bases with no gene match: 8.

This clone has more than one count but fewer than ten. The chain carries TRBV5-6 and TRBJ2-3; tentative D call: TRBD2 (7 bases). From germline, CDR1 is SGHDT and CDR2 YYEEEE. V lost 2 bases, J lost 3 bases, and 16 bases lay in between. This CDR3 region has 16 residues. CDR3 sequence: CASSLGGGGKTDTQYF. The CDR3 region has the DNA TGTGCCAGCAGCTTAGGAGGGGGGGGCAAGACAGATACGCAGTATTTT.

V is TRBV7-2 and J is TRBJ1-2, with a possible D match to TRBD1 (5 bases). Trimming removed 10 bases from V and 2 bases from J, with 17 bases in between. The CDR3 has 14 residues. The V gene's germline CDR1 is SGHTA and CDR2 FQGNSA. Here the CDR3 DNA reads TGTGCCACCTCCCTCTCAGGGTCAAACTATGGCTACACCTTC. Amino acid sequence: CATSLSGSNYGYTF. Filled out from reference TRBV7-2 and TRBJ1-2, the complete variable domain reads GAGVSQSPSNKVTEKGKDVELRCDPISGHTALYWYRQSLGQGLEFLIYFQGNSAPDKSGLPSDRFSAERTGGSVSTLTIQRTQQEDSAVYLCATSLSGSNYGYTFGSGTRLTVV.

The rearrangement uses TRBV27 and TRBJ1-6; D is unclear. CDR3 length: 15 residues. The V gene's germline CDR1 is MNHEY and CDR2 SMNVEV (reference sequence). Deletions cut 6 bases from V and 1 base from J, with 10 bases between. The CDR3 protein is CASSESVSYNSPLHF. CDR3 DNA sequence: TGTGCCAGCAGCGAGAGTGTTTCCTATAATTCACCCCTCCACTTT.

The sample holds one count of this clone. CDR3 coding DNA: TGTGCCAGTAGTATACAGGGGTACAATCAGCCCCAGCATTTT. It codes for CASSIQGYNQPQHF. The chain is built from TRBV19 and TRBJ1-5, with a weak D call TRBD1 (6 bases). The CDR3 has 14 residues. The V end was cut by 2 bases, the J end by 3 bases, with 8 bases between. The germline V gene encodes CDR1 LNHDA and CDR2 SQIVND (reference sequence).

In DNA, the CDR3 is TGTGCCAGCAGTGGGAGCTCCTACGAGCAGTACTTC. Its protein product is CASSGSSYEQYF. The chain has TRBV28 and TRBJ2-7, with a weak D call TRBD2 (5 bases). V was cut by 5 bases and J by 0 bases, with 5 bases left in between. The CDR3 is 12 amino acids. CDR1 is MDHEN, CDR2 SYDVKM, per germline.

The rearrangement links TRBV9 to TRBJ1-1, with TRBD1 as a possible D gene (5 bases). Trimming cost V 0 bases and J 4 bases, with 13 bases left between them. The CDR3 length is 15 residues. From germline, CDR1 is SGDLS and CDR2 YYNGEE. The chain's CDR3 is CASSVDQGIGTEAFF. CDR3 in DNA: TGTGCCAGCAGCGTAGACCAGGGCATCGGCACTGAAGCTTTCTTT.